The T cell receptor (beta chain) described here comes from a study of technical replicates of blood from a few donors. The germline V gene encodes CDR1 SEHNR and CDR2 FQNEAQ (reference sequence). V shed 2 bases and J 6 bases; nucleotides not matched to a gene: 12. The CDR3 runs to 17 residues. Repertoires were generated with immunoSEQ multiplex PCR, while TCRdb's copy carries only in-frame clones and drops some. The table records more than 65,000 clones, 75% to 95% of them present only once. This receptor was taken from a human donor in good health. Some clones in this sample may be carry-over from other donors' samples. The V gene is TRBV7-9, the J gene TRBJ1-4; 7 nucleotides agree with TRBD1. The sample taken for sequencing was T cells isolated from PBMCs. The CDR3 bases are TGTGCCAGCAGCTTAAGACCCAACAGGGGTTACGATGAAAAACTGTTTTTT. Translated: CASSLRPNRGYDEKLFF.